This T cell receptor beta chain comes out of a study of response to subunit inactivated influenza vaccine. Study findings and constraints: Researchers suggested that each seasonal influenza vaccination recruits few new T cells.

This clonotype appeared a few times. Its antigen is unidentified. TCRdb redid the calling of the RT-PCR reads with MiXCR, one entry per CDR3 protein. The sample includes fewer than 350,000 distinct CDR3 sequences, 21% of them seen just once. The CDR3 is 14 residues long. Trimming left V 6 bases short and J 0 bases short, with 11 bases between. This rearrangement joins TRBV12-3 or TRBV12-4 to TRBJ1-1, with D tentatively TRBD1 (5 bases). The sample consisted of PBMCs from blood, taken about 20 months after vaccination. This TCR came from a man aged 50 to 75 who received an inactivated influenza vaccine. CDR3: CASRPGTVNTEAFF. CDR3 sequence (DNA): TGTGCCAGCAGACCTGGGACGGTGAACACTGAAGCTTTCTTT.